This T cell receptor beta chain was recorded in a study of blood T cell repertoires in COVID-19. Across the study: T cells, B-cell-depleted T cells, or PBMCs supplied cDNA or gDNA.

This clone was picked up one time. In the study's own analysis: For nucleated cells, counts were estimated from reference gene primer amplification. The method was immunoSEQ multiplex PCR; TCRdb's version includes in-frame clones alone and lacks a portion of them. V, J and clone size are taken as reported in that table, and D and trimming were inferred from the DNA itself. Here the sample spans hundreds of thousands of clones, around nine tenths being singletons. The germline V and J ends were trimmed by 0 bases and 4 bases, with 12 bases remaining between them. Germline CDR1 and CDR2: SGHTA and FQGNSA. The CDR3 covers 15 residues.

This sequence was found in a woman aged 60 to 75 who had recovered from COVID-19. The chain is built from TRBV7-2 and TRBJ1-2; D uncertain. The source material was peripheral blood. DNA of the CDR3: TGTGCCAGCAGCTTAGCGCGGATTTCCAGCTATGGCTACACCTTC. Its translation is CASSLARISSYGYTF. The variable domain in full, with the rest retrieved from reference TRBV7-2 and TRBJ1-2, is GAGVSQSPSNKVTEKGKDVELRCDPISGHTALYWYRQSLGQGLEFLIYFQGNSAPDKSGLPSDRFSAERTGGSVSTLTIQRTQQEDSAVYLCASSLARISSYGYTFGSGTRLTVV.